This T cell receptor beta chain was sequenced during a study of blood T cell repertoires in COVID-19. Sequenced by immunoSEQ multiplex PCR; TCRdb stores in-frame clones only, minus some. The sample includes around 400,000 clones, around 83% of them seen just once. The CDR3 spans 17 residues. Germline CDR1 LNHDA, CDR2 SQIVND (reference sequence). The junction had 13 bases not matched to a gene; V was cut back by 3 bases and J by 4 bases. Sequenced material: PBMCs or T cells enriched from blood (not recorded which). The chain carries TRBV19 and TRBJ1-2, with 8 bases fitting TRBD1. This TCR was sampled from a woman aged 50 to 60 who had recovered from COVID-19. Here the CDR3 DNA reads TGTGCCAGTAGTATCGGACAGGGAAAAGGAGTCGGCTATGGCTACACCTTC. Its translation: CASSIGQGKGVGYGYTF.